The T cell receptor beta chain described here comes from a study of T cells after yellow fever vaccination. About the study: Preparation used SMART-Seq v4 Ultra Low Input for the low-cell-number fractions.

Germline V gene sequence: CDR1 DFQATT, CDR2 SNEGSKA (reference sequence). V was shortened by 6 bases and J by 5 bases, with 17 bases between the two germline ends. The CDR3 contains 14 residues. This clonotype showed up many times. TCRdb called the 5' RACE reads again in MiXCR, with one record for every CDR3 protein. The sample lists fewer than 450,000 distinct CDR3 sequences, 3.5% to 4.5% occurring once. Sequencing was performed on PBMCs, taken 5 days after the yellow fever booster vaccination. V gene TRBV20-1 combines with J gene TRBJ2-1; D could derive from TRBD1 or TRBD2 (5 bases each). This receptor was obtained from a man between 18 and 35 years old who received the YFV17D yellow fever vaccine. The CDR3 spells CSAHHRDPNNEQFF. CDR3 sequence (DNA): TGCAGTGCCCACCACCGGGACCCCAACAATGAGCAGTTCTTC.